The 22 T cell receptor beta chains presented below share a single source sample, sequenced in a study of T cell repertoires in cytomegalovirus infection. MiXCR was run by TCRdb on the reads, yielding one entry per CDR3 protein. This sample has 630,000 or so distinct CDR3 sequences, with roughly 24% found just once. The sample comprised CD8+ T cells from PBMCs. Source of these receptors: a human donor in good health (CMV status not recorded). Some clones in this sample may be carry-over from other donors' samples.

About this clonotype itself: Relative to the germline gene, one junction end is altered; a read error may explain this. The chain employs TRBV6-2 or TRBV6-3 and TRBJ1-2; no clear D gene. Germline V gives CDR1 MNHEY, CDR2 SVGEGT. The CDR3 runs to 12 residues. The CDR3 nucleotides are TGTGCCAGCAGTTACTCTTCCTCGGCCCTCCAGTTC. Translated: CASSYSSSALQF.

This clonotype was found a few times. This chain connects TRBV7-9 to TRBJ2-1; TRBD1 matches at 9 bases. The CDR3 runs 16 residues. The germline gives CDR1 SEHNR, CDR2 FQNEAQ (reference sequence). V lost 1 base, J lost 6 bases, and 7 bases stayed unmatched. The CDR3 loop reads CASSLGDRVRGNEQFF. CDR3 sequence (DNA): TGTGCCAGCAGCTTAGGGGACAGGGTTCGGGGCAATGAGCAGTTCTTC.

The V gene is TRBV7-2, the J gene TRBJ2-1, with a weak D call TRBD1 (5 bases). Trimming left V 2 bases short and J 7 bases short, with 12 bases between. This CDR3 has 14 amino acids. From germline, CDR1 is SGHTA and CDR2 FQGNSA. CDR3 nucleotides: TGTGCCAGCAGCTTATCCAGGGCTGCAAATGAGCAGTTCTTC. The encoded protein is CASSLSRAANEQFF.

A remark on this clonotype: Its ends do not fully match the called genes, so a read error is possible. This rearrangement joins TRBV18 to TRBJ2-1, with D tentatively TRBD1 (6 bases). From germline, CDR1 is KGHSH and CDR2 LQKENI. The CDR3 sequence is 15 residues long. Here the CDR3 reads CTSSWPRRGRNEQFF. CDR3 DNA: TGTACCAGCTCATGGCCCCGCAGGGGTCGAAATGAGCAGTTCTTC.

Concerning this clonotype itself: A much larger clonotype is one base distant, so this may be a read error. The gene calls are TRBV14 and TRBJ1-4; 11 bases map to TRBD1. The CDR3 runs to 15 residues. The germline gives CDR1 SGHDN, CDR2 FVKESK. CDR3 DNA: TGTGCCAACAGCTCCAGGACAGGGGGCAGTGAAAAACTGTTTTTT. It is translated as CANSSRTGGSEKLFF. The entire variable domain, with the rest obtained from reference TRBV14 and TRBJ1-4, is as follows: EAGVTQFPSHSVIEKGQTVTLRCDPISGHDNLYWYRRVMGKEIKFLLHFVKESKQDESGMPNNRFLAERTGGTYSTLKVQPAELEDSGVYFCANSSRTGGSEKLFFGSGTQLSVL.

This clonotype was counted between two and nine times. The genes are TRBV18 and TRBJ2-7; 10 bases are a match to TRBD1. Trimming at V came to 3 bases and at J to 0 bases, leaving 5 bases not matched to a gene. The CDR3 is 16 amino acids. Germline CDR1 reads KGHSH; CDR2 reads LQKENI. The CDR3 loop is CASSPTGTGVSYEQYV. The DNA for the CDR3 is TGTGCCAGCTCACCGACTGGGACAGGGGTCTCCTACGAGCAGTACGTC.

About this clonotype itself: One junction end disagrees with the germline gene, perhaps due to a read error. V gene TRBV5-3 combines with J gene TRBJ2-7, with TRBD2 as a possible D gene (5 bases). TRBV5-3 is an open reading frame whose function is uncertain. The CDR3 has 14 amino acids. The DNA of the CDR3 is TGTGCCAGCAGCTCCCCGGGAAAACTCTACGAGCAGCACTTC. This codes for CASSSPGKLYEQHF.

Only a few counts were recorded for this clonotype. The V gene is TRBV29-1, the J gene TRBJ2-1, with 7 bases matching TRBD1. V shed 1 base and J 4 bases; nucleotides not matched to a gene: 7. The CDR3 extends over 15 amino acids. CDR1 is SQVTM, CDR2 ANQGSEA, per germline. CDR3 amino acids: CSVEGSGQPYNEQFF. CDR3 sequence (DNA): TGCAGCGTTGAAGGTTCGGGACAGCCTTACAATGAGCAGTTCTTC.

The V gene is TRBV29-1, the J gene TRBJ2-2; 7 bases agree with TRBD2. The V and J ends lost 6 bases and 1 base, in that order; junction bases with no gene match: 5. Germline V gene data show CDR1 as SQVTM and CDR2 as ANQGSEA. The CDR3 contains 14 residues. The CDR3 DNA is TGCAGCGTAGCTGGGAGGGGGAACACCGGGGAGCTGTTTTTT. Translated: CSVAGRGNTGELFF.

This clonotype occurred many times. The V gene is TRBV24-1, the J gene TRBJ2-3; 10 nucleotides agree with TRBD1. Unmatched junction bases numbered 5, after V lost 11 bases and J lost 4 bases. The CDR3 covers 13 residues. In germline, CDR1 is KGHDR, CDR2 SFDVKD. CDR3 in DNA: TGTGCCAGCGCGGGACAGGGGTCAGATACGCAGTATTTT. Its protein product is CASAGQGSDTQYF.

V usage is TRBV7-9 and J usage is TRBJ1-5, with unresolved D. The V gene's germline CDR1 is SEHNR and CDR2 FQNEAQ (reference sequence). V lost 3 bases and J lost 3, with 12 bases in between. The CDR3 is made up of 15 amino acids. In DNA, the CDR3 is TGTGCCAGCAGCTTCCCTGGCGGACTCAATCAGCCCCAGCATTTT. Residues: CASSFPGGLNQPQHF.

The chain joins TRBV13 to TRBJ1-4; no clear D. The CDR3 length is 13 residues. CDR1 and CDR2 from the germline V gene are PRHDT and FYEKMQ (reference sequence). V lost 4 bases and J 8 bases, leaving 11 bases between the germline ends. CDR3 region: CASSSLGREKLFF. CDR3 in DNA: TGTGCCAGCAGCTCGCTCGGCCGGGAAAAACTGTTTTTT.

This clonotype was seen repeatedly, ten times or more. V usage is TRBV7-2 and J usage is TRBJ2-1, with 11 bases aligning to TRBD2. The ends lost 1 base at V and 10 bases at J; junction bases unmatched: 9. Per the germline V gene, CDR1 is SGHTA and CDR2 is FQGNSA. The CDR3 totals 16 residues. The CDR3 loop is CASSLEPTSGDGEQFF. CDR3 in DNA: TGTGCCAGCAGCTTAGAGCCGACTAGCGGGGACGGCGAGCAGTTCTTC.

V gene TRBV20-1 combines with J gene TRBJ2-3, with 7 bases matching TRBD2. Trimming at V came to 0 bases and at J to 0 bases, leaving 12 bases not matched to a gene. This CDR3 spans 18 amino acids. Germline CDR1 DFQATT, CDR2 SNEGSKA (reference sequence). CDR3 sequence reads: CSARDRSSSGTSTDTQYF. The CDR3 nucleotides are TGCAGTGCTAGAGACCGCAGCTCTAGCGGCACTAGCACAGATACGCAGTATTTT.

This chain links TRBV5-1 with TRBJ2-7; 7 nucleotides agree with TRBD2. The V segment lost 0 bases and the J segment 5 bases; nucleotides outside the gene matches: 8. Germline CDR1 reads SGHRS; CDR2 reads YFSETQ. The CDR3 runs 15 residues. The CDR3 DNA reads TGCGCCAGCAGCTTGGTACCTAGCGGAGCCAACGAGCAGTACGTC. Protein product: CASSLVPSGANEQYV.

This clonotype has just a few counts. The chain links TRBV28 to TRBJ1-6, with D unclear. Germline V gene sequence: CDR1 MDHEN, CDR2 SYDVKM. The V gene lost 2 bases and the J gene lost 9 bases, with 17 bases spanning the gap. CDR3 length equals 16 residues. The CDR3 sequence is CASSLLRPRRSSPLHF. The CDR3 nucleotides are TGTGCCAGCAGTTTACTACGACCCCGCCGGTCTTCACCCCTCCACTTT.

V gene TRBV27 combines with J gene TRBJ1-5, with TRBD1 matching 7 bases. This CDR3 comprises 18 residues. Germline loops: CDR1 MNHEY, CDR2 SMNVEV (reference sequence). V was clipped by 0 bases and J by 3 bases; unmatched bases: 11. In DNA form, the CDR3 reads TGTGCCAGCAGTTTATCCATTACCTCGGACAGGCCCAATCAGCCCCAGCATTTT. This codes for CASSLSITSDRPNQPQHF.

This clonotype was seen a handful of times. The rearrangement uses TRBV20-1 and TRBJ1-2; 9 positions match TRBD1. J gave up 6 bases and V 3 bases, and 8 bases lay outside the gene matches. CDR3 length equals 14 residues. From germline, CDR1 is DFQATT and CDR2 SNEGSKA (reference sequence). CDR3 DNA sequence: TGCAGTGCTAGGTACAGGGGGCGCTTGGATGGCTACACCTTC. Amino acid sequence: CSARYRGRLDGYTF.

Only a few counts were recorded for this clonotype. The genes are TRBV6-5 and TRBJ2-3; 12 nucleotides match TRBD2. Germline loops: CDR1 MNHEY, CDR2 SVGAGI. The V segment lost 2 bases and the J segment 2 bases; nucleotides outside the gene matches: 2. CDR3 length: 16 amino acids. The CDR3 nucleotides are TGTGCCAGCAGTTACCCTAGCGGGGGGGACACAGATACGCAGTATTTT. Translating it yields CASSYPSGGDTDTQYF.

This clonotype was detected many times. The V gene is TRBV7-2, the J gene TRBJ1-6; no clear D gene. Germline V gives CDR1 SGHTA, CDR2 FQGNSA. The CDR3 sequence is 13 residues long. Trimming removed 1 base from V and 14 bases from J, with 12 bases in between. This chain's CDR3 is CASSLGWFQALHF. CDR3 bases: TGTGCCAGCAGCTTAGGATGGTTCCAGGCCCTCCACTTT.

This clonotype was recorded at least ten times. The rearrangement joins TRBV28 to TRBJ2-7; 8 nucleotides line up with TRBD1. V lost 5 bases, J lost 5 bases, and 8 bases stayed unmatched. Germline CDR1 reads MDHEN; CDR2 reads SYDVKM. CDR3 size: 14 residues. CDR3 loop: CASSPTGEVDEQYV. CDR3 sequence (DNA): TGTGCCAGCAGTCCGACAGGGGAGGTTGACGAGCAGTACGTC.

This rearrangement joins TRBV6-2 or TRBV6-3 to TRBJ2-2, with a possible D match to TRBD2 (5 bases). In germline, CDR1 is MNHEY, CDR2 SVGEGT. The CDR3 has 14 residues. V was pared by 2 bases and J by 5 bases, with 9 bases between. CDR3 sequence: CASSYTTGTGELFF. The CDR3 DNA sequence: TGTGCCAGCAGTTACACCACGGGGACCGGGGAGCTGTTTTTT.